This T cell receptor beta chain came from a study of blood T cell repertoires in COVID-19. Overall study: The samples span acute and convalescent COVID-19 from the United States, Italy and Spain. The analysed material was cDNA or gDNA that came from T cells, B-cell-depleted T cells, or PBMCs.

Measured with immunoSEQ multiplex PCR; TCRdb has only the in-frame clones, and not every one. The table shows a few hundred thousand clones, with approximately 86% occurring only once. The CDR3 extends over 18 amino acids. V gave up 0 bases and J gave up 2 bases; unmatched junction bases: 12. Germline V gene lookup returns CDR1 MGHRA and CDR2 YSYEKL. Participants were aged roughly 18 to 90 years, lived in 20 to 30 US areas, and enrolled virtually. The J gene is TRBJ2-7, the V gene TRBV4-1; 8 bases line up with TRBD1. The TCR was taken from a woman in her thirties or forties with acute COVID-19. Sequencing was performed on PBMCs or T cells enriched from blood (not recorded which). DNA of the CDR3: TGCGCCAGCAGCCAAGAAGTTCCAGGGGGCCAGTACACCTACGAGCAGTACTTC. Protein sequence: CASSQEVPGGQYTYEQYF.